This T cell receptor (beta chain) was found in a study of shared T cell receptors in the human thymus. Per germline, CDR1 MNHEY and CDR2 SMNVEV (reference sequence). The length of the CDR3 is 13 residues. The germline V and J ends were trimmed by 8 bases and 10 bases, with 15 bases remaining between them. The assay was immunoSEQ multiplex PCR, and TCRdb's table has in-frame clones only and misses some. The table has under 850,000 clones, around 89% seen once; the top ten hold around 0.0099%. The same specimen was also included in a second study, on human thymus T cells. That paper states: Repertoires from thymus and blood appeared to show biased V and J gene usage. Unrelated individuals had highly overlapping thymic repertoires, as reported in related research.

This rearrangement joins TRBV27 to TRBJ1-6, with D uncertain. The sequencing input was thymocytes. The source is a boy under two years old with a congenital heart defect. CDR3 DNA sequence: TGTGCCAGCCAACGGGTACCTCTGTCACCCCTCCACTTT. Translating gives CASQRVPLSPLHF.